Each of the 24 T cell receptor beta chains below was sequenced from the same sample in a study of blood T cell repertoires in COVID-19. Repertoires were generated with immunoSEQ multiplex PCR, while TCRdb's copy carries only in-frame clones and drops some. The data show about 100,000 clones, 84% seen once. Sequencing was carried out using peripheral blood. Receptors originate from a man aged 35 to 55 with active or convalescent COVID-19.

In regard to this clone: The junction and the germline gene differ at one end; a read error may be behind it. The chain joins TRBV10-3 to TRBJ2-5; TRBD2 aligns across 11 bases. Germline CDR1 is ENHRY and CDR2 is SYGVKD. The CDR3 covers 14 residues. In DNA, the CDR3 is TGTGCCACCAAGACTAGCGGGGACCACGAGACCCAGTACTTC. The encoded protein is CATKTSGDHETQYF.

The chain uses TRBV6-5 and TRBJ2-2; D gene ambiguous. The CDR3 spans 14 residues. Trimming removed 6 bases at V and 0 bases at J, with 8 bases between. CDR1 MNHEY and CDR2 SVGAGI come from the germline V gene. CDR3 protein: CASRPLANTGELFF. CDR3 coding DNA: TGTGCCAGCAGGCCTCTAGCGAACACCGGGGAGCTGTTTTTT.

The chain links TRBV24-1 to TRBJ2-1; 10 bases are a match to TRBD2. Germline V gene sequence: CDR1 KGHDR, CDR2 SFDVKD. The V segment lost 11 bases and the J segment 8 bases; nucleotides outside the gene matches: 8. CDR3 length equals 13 residues. The CDR3, as DNA: TGTGCCATTCAGCGGGGGGGCTTCGATGAGCAGTTCTTC. Protein product: CAIQRGGFDEQFF.

The V gene is TRBV7-9, the J gene TRBJ2-3; TRBD1 might be the D (6 bases). Per the germline V gene, CDR1 is SEHNR and CDR2 is FQNEAQ (reference sequence). Trimming left V 5 bases short and J 5 bases short, with 17 bases between. The CDR3 runs to 15 residues. This CDR3 is CASSQQGPRGDTQYF. The CDR3 bases are TGTGCCAGCAGCCAACAGGGACCGAGGGGAGATACGCAGTATTTT.

The chain uses TRBV5-6 and TRBJ2-7, with a weak D call TRBD1 (5 bases). V was shortened by 0 bases and J by 1 base, with 14 bases between the two germline ends. Per the germline V gene, CDR1 is SGHDT and CDR2 is YYEEEE. The CDR3 length is 16 residues. The CDR3 spells CASSLGGQLASYEQYF. CDR3 sequence (DNA): TGTGCCAGCAGCTTGGGGGGCCAGCTGGCGTCCTACGAGCAGTACTTC. Together with reference TRBV5-6 and TRBJ2-7, the CDR3 gives the full variable domain: DAGVTQSPTHLIKTRGQQVTLRCSPKSGHDTVSWYQQALGQGPQFIFQYYEEEERQRGNFPDRFSGHQFPNYSSELNVNALLLGDSALYLCASSLGGQLASYEQYFGPGTRLTVT.

This clone was counted only a few times. The chain recombines TRBV20-1 with TRBJ2-3; D remains ambiguous. V lost 5 bases, J lost 3 bases, and 6 bases lay in between. This CDR3 spans 11 amino acids. Germline values: CDR1 DFQATT, CDR2 SNEGSKA (reference sequence). The CDR3 DNA reads TGCAGTGCTGAGAGGACAGATACGCAGTATTTT. This gives the protein CSAERTDTQYF.

The genes are TRBV18 and TRBJ1-1, with no clear D. The CDR3 contains 16 residues. The ends were cut back, 2 bases at V and 0 bases at J, with 13 bases in the middle. CDR1 is KGHSH, CDR2 LQKENI, per germline. Here the CDR3 DNA reads TGTGCCAGCTCACCAGGCGCCAGGTCCATGAACACTGAAGCTTTCTTT. Its translation: CASSPGARSMNTEAFF.

This clone was counted only a few times. The J gene is TRBJ1-3, the V gene TRBV7-2; tentatively, D is TRBD1 (5 bases). V lost 0 bases, J lost 4 bases, and 13 bases lay in between. The germline gives CDR1 SGHTA, CDR2 FQGNSA. CDR3 length: 16 amino acids. The CDR3 sequence: CASSLAQRGVGNTIYF. For the CDR3, the DNA is TGTGCCAGCAGCTTAGCTCAAAGGGGCGTAGGAAACACCATATATTTT.

The chain carries TRBV7-2 and TRBJ2-7; perhaps TRBD2 as D (6 bases). V shed 5 bases and J shed 1 base, with 12 bases lying between them. The V gene's germline CDR1 is SGHTA and CDR2 FQGNSA. This CDR3 contains 14 residues. CDR3 in amino acids: CASSPRLVSYEQYF. In DNA form, the CDR3 reads TGTGCCAGCAGCCCCCGACTAGTGTCCTACGAGCAGTACTTC. The variable domain in full, with the rest retrieved from reference TRBV7-2 and TRBJ2-7, is GAGVSQSPSNKVTEKGKDVELRCDPISGHTALYWYRQSLGQGLEFLIYFQGNSAPDKSGLPSDRFSAERTGGSVSTLTIQRTQQEDSAVYLCASSPRLVSYEQYFGPGTRLTVT.

The chain is built from TRBV9 and TRBJ2-1; 8 bases map to TRBD1. CDR1 and CDR2 from the germline V gene are SGDLS and YYNGEE. V lost 0 bases to trimming and J lost 2 bases; unmatched junction nucleotides: 10. CDR3 length: 18 residues. CDR3 bases: TGTGCCAGCAGCGTAGGTCTAAGGGGACAGGCGCCCTACAATGAGCAGTTCTTC. Its translation: CASSVGLRGQAPYNEQFF. The variable domain in full, with the rest retrieved from reference TRBV9 and TRBJ2-1, is DSGVTQTPKHLITATGQRVTLRCSPRSGDLSVYWYQQSLDQGLQFLIQYYNGEERAKGNILERFSAQQFPDLHSELNLSSLELGDSALYFCASSVGLRGQAPYNEQFFGPGTRLTVL.

The chain joins TRBV6-5 to TRBJ1-5, with 7 bases aligning to TRBD1. The CDR3 consists of 14 residues. The V segment lost 9 bases and the J segment 1 base; nucleotides outside the gene matches: 6. Germline CDR1 reads MNHEY; CDR2 reads SVGAGI. DNA for the CDR3: TGTGCCAGTACAGGGGAGGCCAGCAATCAGCCCCAGCATTTT. Amino acids: CASTGEASNQPQHF.

Within the sample, this clone is medium-sized. The CDR3 region is CASSFSGTGVWGTEAFF. The CDR3 DNA is TGTGCCAGCAGTTTTTCCGGGACAGGGGTGTGGGGCACTGAAGCTTTCTTT. The rearrangement uses TRBV27 and TRBJ1-1; 10 positions match TRBD1. V shed 3 bases and J 4 bases; nucleotides not matched to a gene: 11. This CDR3 has 17 amino acids. The V gene's germline CDR1 is MNHEY and CDR2 SMNVEV (reference sequence).

V is TRBV2 and J is TRBJ1-1; D perhaps matches TRBD1 (6 bases). The CDR3 covers 13 residues. CDR1 SNHLY and CDR2 FYNNEI come from the germline V gene. V was cut by 9 bases and J by 2 bases, with 13 bases left in between. The CDR3 region has the DNA TGTGCCAGTTGCCGGGACATCAACACTGAAGCTTTCTTT. Its translation is CASCRDINTEAFF.

The chain recombines TRBV24-1 with TRBJ2-3; D is undetermined. Germline V gene sequence: CDR1 KGHDR, CDR2 SFDVKD. This CDR3 region has 13 residues. V lost 4 bases to trimming and J lost 0 bases, with 4 bases between them. CDR3 DNA: TGTGCCACCAGTGACCCTAGCACAGATACGCAGTATTTT. Its translation: CATSDPSTDTQYF.

The rearrangement joins TRBV10-3 to TRBJ2-7; weak D call: TRBD2 (5 bases). Germline V lookup: CDR1 ENHRY, CDR2 SYGVKD. Trimming took 10 bases from V and 1 from J, leaving 17 bases between them. The CDR3 is made up of 14 amino acids. The CDR3 spells CATRPGSPSYEQYF. CDR3 sequence (DNA): TGTGCCACCAGGCCGGGGTCCCCATCCTACGAGCAGTACTTC.

The V call is TRBV19, the J call TRBJ1-4; 9 nucleotides match TRBD1. V was clipped by 3 bases and J by 5 bases; unmatched bases: 4. The germline V gene encodes CDR1 LNHDA and CDR2 SQIVND (reference sequence). This CDR3 comprises 15 residues. CDR3 loop: CASSIGDRENEKLFF. The CDR3 nucleotides are TGTGCCAGTAGTATTGGGGACAGGGAGAATGAAAAACTGTTTTTT.

The rearrangement links TRBV2 to TRBJ2-7; 9 nucleotides align to TRBD1. There are 15 residues in the CDR3. The germline V gene has CDR1 SNHLY and CDR2 FYNNEI. The J segment lost 2 bases and the V segment lost 6 bases, leaving 8 bases of the junction unmatched. The CDR3 reads CASRQGGTGTYEQYF. In DNA, the CDR3 is TGTGCCAGCAGACAAGGGGGGACAGGGACCTACGAGCAGTACTTC.

The count of this clone is one. The rearrangement links TRBV12-5 to TRBJ1-3; tentatively, D is TRBD1 (5 bases). CDR3 length: 17 residues. Germline CDR1 and CDR2: LGHNT and FRNRAP. The V gene lost 5 bases and the J gene lost 0 bases, with 17 bases spanning the gap. The CDR3 protein is CASGPYQGLSSGNTIYF. CDR3 DNA: TGTGCTAGTGGTCCCTATCAGGGACTTAGCTCTGGAAACACCATATATTTT.

The chain recombines TRBV5-1 with TRBJ2-3; TRBD2 matches 12 bases. Trimming at V came to 3 bases and at J to 2 bases, leaving 10 bases not matched to a gene. Germline V gene sequence: CDR1 SGHRS, CDR2 YFSETQ. The CDR3 is 18 amino acids. The CDR3: CASSWWGRTSGDTDTQYF. The CDR3 DNA reads TGCGCCAGCAGCTGGTGGGGCAGGACTAGCGGGGACACAGATACGCAGTATTTT.

The rearrangement joins TRBV28 to TRBJ2-3, with D maybe TRBD2 (6 bases). Per germline, CDR1 MDHEN and CDR2 SYDVKM. The CDR3 is 12 residues long. The V end lost 5 bases, the J end lost 6 bases, and 9 bases lay between the germline ends. CDR3 in DNA: TGTGCCAGCAGTATCGCGGGGGATACGCAGTATTTT. It specifies CASSIAGDTQYF.

The chain carries TRBV7-2 and TRBJ1-4; 10 nucleotides line up with TRBD1. The trim removed 6 bases at V and 6 bases at J, leaving 7 bases unmatched. The germline CDR1 and CDR2 sequences are SGHTA and FQGNSA. The CDR3 loop spans 15 amino acids. The DNA of the CDR3 is TGTGCCAGCAGAGGGACAGGGGAAATCGATGAAAAACTGTTTTTT. Translated, it gives CASRGTGEIDEKLFF.

This clone was detected a few times. V gene TRBV2 combines with J gene TRBJ2-2; weak D call: TRBD2 (6 bases). The germline V gene has CDR1 SNHLY and CDR2 FYNNEI. This CDR3 contains 14 residues. V lost 7 bases and J 7 bases, leaving 16 bases between the germline ends. As DNA, the CDR3 is TGTGCCAGCACCAAAACCGGGGGAGTCGGGGAGCTGTTTTTT. Amino acids: CASTKTGGVGELFF.

The rearrangement uses TRBV7-3 and TRBJ2-3, with D possibly matching TRBD2 (5 bases). Germline V gene sequence: CDR1 SGHTA, CDR2 FQGTGA. The CDR3 is 15 residues long. V dropped 3 bases and J dropped 0 bases, with 10 bases sitting between them. CDR3 residues: CASSFKTGSTDTQYF. The CDR3 nucleotides read TGTGCCAGCAGCTTTAAGACGGGGAGCACAGATACGCAGTATTTT. The full variable domain, in which reference TRBV7-3 and TRBJ2-3 provide the parts outside the CDR3, is GAGVSQTPSNKVTEKGKYVELRCDPISGHTALYWYRQSLGQGPEFLIYFQGTGAADDSGLPNDRFFAVRPEGSVSTLKIQRTERGDSAVYLCASSFKTGSTDTQYFGPGTRLTVL.

The J gene is TRBJ1-2, the V gene TRBV5-6; 9 bases are a match to TRBD1. V dropped 4 bases and J dropped 8; count of bases not matched to a gene: 12. Germline CDR1 is SGHDT and CDR2 is YYEEEE. The CDR3 totals 15 residues. The CDR3 sequence: CASSLALQGAEGYTF. The DNA for the CDR3 is TGTGCCAGCAGCCTGGCCCTACAGGGGGCGGAAGGCTACACCTTC.